These 18 T cell receptor beta chains share one sample of origin, sequenced in a study of blood T cells in healthy people across ages. PCR was performed a second time for 7 to 11 cycles using a sample-barcoded 5' primer and a J-beta primer mix. MiXCR was run by TCRdb on the 5' RACE reads, yielding one entry per CDR3 protein. The sample gives around 400,000 distinct CDR3 sequences, over 45% of which show up once; around 53% is in the top ten. Sequenced input: blood. The receptors were sampled from a man aged 60 to 75 in good health.

This chain connects TRBV12-3 or TRBV12-4 to TRBJ2-1, with 9 positions matching TRBD2. Trimming at V came to 11 bases and at J to 5 bases, leaving 7 bases not matched to a gene. The length of the CDR3 is 13 residues. Written as DNA, the CDR3 is TGTGCCCTTCGGCTAGCGGGAAACAATGAGCAGTTCTTC. Translation gives CALRLAGNNEQFF.

As concerns this clonotype: A much larger clone is a single base away; this may be a read error. The V call is TRBV6-4, the J call TRBJ1-2; TRBD1 might be the D (5 bases). The CDR3 consists of 13 residues. Trimming stripped 7 bases from V and 4 bases from J, with 13 bases between. The germline V gene has CDR1 MRHNA and CDR2 SNTAGT. CDR3 bases: TGTGCCAGCAACCAGGACGGGGCCTATGGCTACACCTTC. Translated, it gives CASNQDGAYGYTF.

As for this clonotype: One junction end does not reproduce the germline sequence, and a read error may be involved. The chain joins TRBV5-1 to TRBJ2-7; TRBD2 is a possible D gene (6 bases). Judging by the DNA end, TRBJ2-5 fits better; the J call may be wrong. Germline loops: CDR1 SGHRS, CDR2 YFSETQ. This CDR3 has 15 amino acids. The CDR3 DNA is TGCGCCAGCAGCTTGAATACGGGAGCCCAAGGGACCCAGTACTTC. This gives the protein CASSLNTGAQGTQYF.

The V and J genes are TRBV27 and TRBJ2-3, with D perhaps TRBD2 (5 bases). V lost 2 bases and J 1 base, leaving 13 bases between the germline ends. The CDR3 has 16 amino acids. Looked up from germline, CDR1 is MNHEY and CDR2 is SMNVEV (reference sequence). CDR3 coding DNA: TGTGCCAGCAGTTTAGCAAGGGCCGGGGGCACAGATACGCAGTATTTT. Protein sequence: CASSLARAGGTDTQYF.

Notes on this clonotype: Just one base apart from a much larger clone, this may be a read error. The chain has TRBV6-4 and TRBJ2-5; D not certain. CDR1 MRHNA and CDR2 SNTAGT come from the germline V gene. The CDR3 consists of 13 residues. The V and J ends lost 11 bases and 2 bases respectively, with 15 bases between them. The CDR3 is CACKVLEQETQYF. CDR3 DNA: TGTGCCTGCAAGGTCTTAGAACAAGAGACCCAGTACTTC.

The rearrangement links TRBV5-1 to TRBJ1-6, with TRBD1 identical over 8 bases. Germline CDR1 reads SGHRS; CDR2 reads YFSETQ. This CDR3 has 17 amino acids. The V gene end was trimmed by 0 bases and the J gene end by 6 bases; junction bases not matched to a gene: 8. The CDR3 DNA follows: TGCGCCAGCAGCTTGGAGCGGACAGGGATGCGTAATTCACCCCTCCACTTT. Translating it yields CASSLERTGMRNSPLHF.

The V gene is TRBV6-2 or TRBV6-3, the J gene TRBJ2-1; 7 bases are shared with TRBD1. CDR3 length equals 13 residues. V trimming: 6 bases; J trimming: 5 bases; junction bases outside the gene matches: 4. The germline CDR1 and CDR2 sequences are MNHEY and SVGEGT. CDR3 DNA: TGTGCCAGCAGCAAAGACAGGGACAATGAGCAGTTCTTC. This sequence encodes CASSKDRDNEQFF.

V usage is TRBV29-1 and J usage is TRBJ2-5; possibly TRBD1 for D (5 bases). This CDR3 region has 13 residues. Per the germline V gene, CDR1 is SQVTM and CDR2 is ANQGSEA. The V and J ends lost 2 bases and 4 bases respectively, with 11 bases between them. The CDR3 spells CSVEQGSGETQYF. CDR3 in DNA: TGCAGCGTTGAACAGGGATCCGGAGAGACCCAGTACTTC.

In nucleotides, the CDR3 is TGTGCCTGGAGTGCGGAGACCCAGTACTTC. This codes for CAWSAETQYF. This chain joins TRBV30 and TRBJ2-5; no clear D. Germline V gives CDR1 GTSNPN, CDR2 SVGIG (reference sequence). V was clipped by 1 base and J by 5 bases, with 2 bases between them. There are 10 residues in the CDR3.

The rearrangement joins TRBV4-3 to TRBJ2-7; tentative D call: TRBD2 (6 bases). V dropped 1 base and J dropped 7 bases, with 14 bases sitting between them. CDR1 LGHNA and CDR2 YSLEER come from the germline V gene. The CDR3 covers 14 residues. The CDR3: CASSQGEVNNEQYF. For the CDR3, the DNA is TGCGCCAGCAGCCAAGGGGAGGTAAACAATGAGCAGTACTTC.

The genes are TRBV14 and TRBJ2-1; TRBD1 might be the D (5 bases). Trimming cost V 0 bases and J 10 bases, with 13 bases left between them. This CDR3 has 14 amino acids. Germline CDR1 is SGHDN and CDR2 is FVKESK. The CDR3 loop is CASSQESAAGEQFF. CDR3 DNA: TGTGCCAGCAGCCAAGAGTCGGCGGCAGGGGAGCAGTTCTTC.

V gene TRBV28 combines with J gene TRBJ2-7; D assignment may be TRBD1 or TRBD2 (5 bases each). Germline V gene sequence: CDR1 MDHEN, CDR2 SYDVKM. Trimming left V 5 bases short and J 0 bases short, with 14 bases between. This CDR3 has 15 residues. CDR3 DNA: TGTGCCAGCAGTCCCGGGACGGCGAACTCCTACGAGCAGTACTTC. Its translation is CASSPGTANSYEQYF.

In this sample, this clonotype turned up many times. The V call is TRBV5-1, the J call TRBJ2-7; 10 bases line up with TRBD1. CDR3 size: 16 residues. V shed 4 bases, J shed 5 bases, and the junction held 12 bases outside the gene matches. The germline CDR1 and CDR2 sequences are SGHRS and YFSETQ. The CDR3 DNA is TGCGCCAGCAGCCCTAACCCGGGACAGGGGAGCGACGAGCAGTACTTC. Protein: CASSPNPGQGSDEQYF.

This chain uses TRBV5-1 with TRBJ2-5; D is unclear. The germline gives CDR1 SGHRS, CDR2 YFSETQ. The CDR3 has 13 residues. V dropped 2 bases and J dropped 2 bases, with 7 bases sitting between them. The CDR3 region has the DNA TGCGCCAGCAGCTTATCCTCACAAGAGACCCAGTACTTC. Encoded protein: CASSLSSQETQYF.

There are a few counts of this clonotype. CDR3: CAISDLGGGLHTEAFF. Written as DNA, the CDR3 is TGTGCCATCAGTGACCTTGGGGGGGGCCTTCACACTGAAGCTTTCTTT. The chain links TRBV10-3 to TRBJ1-1; a possible D gene is TRBD1 (6 bases). This CDR3 has 16 amino acids. The germline V gene has CDR1 ENHRY and CDR2 SYGVKD. V gave up 3 bases and J gave up 3 bases, with 17 bases separating them.

The chain carries TRBV27 and TRBJ2-7; D is possibly TRBD2 (6 bases). Germline V gene data show CDR1 as MNHEY and CDR2 as SMNVEV (reference sequence). CDR3 length: 14 amino acids. Trimming shortened V by 6 bases and J by 7 bases, and 19 bases separated the two germline ends. The CDR3 sequence: CASSLYGGLNEQYF. Written as DNA, the CDR3 is TGTGCCAGCAGCCTATACGGAGGGCTCAATGAGCAGTACTTC.

This rearrangement joins TRBV7-9 to TRBJ1-2, with a possible D match to TRBD1 (6 bases). Looked up from germline, CDR1 is SEHNR and CDR2 is FQNEAQ (reference sequence). V was cut by 5 bases and J by 7 bases, with 20 bases left in between. CDR3 size: 15 residues. The CDR3, as DNA: TGTGCCAGCAGCGTGTATCAGGGGACTACTAGTGGCTACACCTTC. Translating it yields CASSVYQGTTSGYTF. The variable domain in full, with the rest retrieved from reference TRBV7-9 and TRBJ1-2, is DTGVSQNPRHKITKRGQNVTFRCDPISEHNRLYWYRQTLGQGPEFLTYFQNEAQLEKSRLLSDRFSAERPKGSFSTLEIQRTEQGDSAMYLCASSVYQGTTSGYTFGSGTRLTVV.

This clonotype was counted only a few times. This chain links TRBV5-6 with TRBJ2-1; 11 bases line up with TRBD2. J lost 7 bases, V lost 4 bases, and 10 bases had no gene match. Germline CDR1 is SGHDT and CDR2 is YYEEEE. CDR3 size: 16 residues. The DNA for the CDR3 is TGTGCCAGCAGCCCCTCGGGACTAGCGGCCTCAAATGAGCAGTTCTTC. It codes for CASSPSGLAASNEQFF.